This entry features one TCR beta chain sequence. This clone's antigen is unknown. Base qualities are not recorded, but no much larger clone differs from it by a single base. The protocol used for the library was the immunoSEQ multiplex PCR assay. The multiplex PCR relied on a mix of 60 forward primers for TCR Vbeta segments and 13 reverse primers for TCR Jbeta segments. The CDR3 region of rearranged TCR beta genes was amplified from genomic DNA by a multiplex PCR assay. On the Illumina HiSeq System, the amplified TCR beta libraries were sequenced as 87-base-pair reads. In the original analysis: In a later analysis, some 80 million unique TCR beta chains were counted across the roughly 670 repertoires, and roughly 11 million of these chains were shared by at least two donors. A nearest-neighbor algorithm error-corrected the raw reads and collapsed the reads into unique sequences, merging closely related sequences to remove PCR and sequencing errors. Alignment of CDR3 sequences to IMGT reference sequences was used to assign V, D and J gene segments. Each retained sequence needed at least a six-nucleotide match to both a V gene segment and a J gene segment. A rearrangement counted as productive if the CDR3 had no stop codons and remained in frame with V and J, and every other rearrangement counted as non-productive. CDR3 was defined according to IMGT convention as the region running from the second conserved V-encoded cysteine to the conserved J-encoded phenylalanine. The earlier analysis of about 640 of the donors excluded any sequence lacking an unambiguous match to a single V gene segment. In an earlier analysis of some 590 of the donors, V segments were called functional above 56.7% productive rearrangements and were called segregating when the between-donor standard deviation exceeded 5%. To diagnose cytomegalovirus status from the catalog of TCR beta chain sequences, a statistical classification framework was built. V and J gene assignment, in a later analysis, came from comparing TCR nucleotide sequences with IMGT/GENE-DB human TR gene sequences. A later analysis assigned CDR3 sequences and most-parsimonious VDJ recombination scenarios with the TCRdist pipeline. A later analysis defined each TCR beta chain by its CDR3 amino acid sequence plus V-gene family, and excluded reads lacking a unique V-gene family. To address suspected cross-contamination and a sequencing artifact, a later analysis removed roughly 580 highly shared, low-generation-probability nucleotide sequences. In a later analysis, a clonal expansion index for each public chain was calculated from normalized within-repertoire ranks of inferred template counts. In a later analysis, generation probabilities were computed using a VDJ recombination model fitted to out-of-frame rearrangements, and the results were checked against IGoR. A later analysis scored TCR-TCR, TCR-HLA and TCR-CMV co-occurrence with hypergeometric tests, applying a repertoire-size bias correction to TCR pairs. In a later analysis, false discovery rates were estimated by permuting HLA or CMV assignments 20 times. In a later analysis, co-occurring TCRs were grouped with DBSCAN, and TCRdist sequence similarity was added when clustering was performed within HLA-allele-positive subsets. For co-occurrence clustering, repertoires with fewer than 30,000 or more than 120,000 public chains were excluded, along with 4 to 6 repertoires with anomalous nucleotide sharing. The source is immuneACCESS, and TCRdb retained only in-frame sequences with V and J called. Part of the clones is not carried over; for the studies checked, unresolved V genes explain less than half of this, and the remainder is unexplained. The D gene and trimming were derived from the DNA, and the V and J assignments and clone size from that table. Within this sample are over 90,000 clones, with approximately 66% of them counted one time only. The ten largest make up 2.5% to 4% of the sample.

The data originate from a study of cytomegalovirus exposure and HLA in healthy donors (dated by TCRdb to the late 2010s). At the level of the whole study: According to an earlier analysis of 450 to 650 of the donors, about 179 million T cells yielded 117 million unique TCR beta sequences and roughly 280 Gb of sequence data. An early release that covered roughly 600 HLA-typed donors contained approximately 300 gigabases of sequencing data and 65 million to 100 million unique TCR sequences. The study aimed to test whether signatures of past pathogen exposure could be identified by cataloging public T cell receptors. HLA typing covered class I and class II loci at four-digit resolution. Typing coverage varied by locus: about 629-640 donors for A, B, C, DRB1 and DQB1; more than 500 for DQA1; about 570 for DPA1; approximately 450 for DPB1. The study combined high-throughput TCR immunosequencing, statistical association of individual TCRs with disease status, and machine learning to predict cytomegalovirus infection status. Alongside the repertoire data, information on donor age, sex, ethnicity and CMV serostatus was compiled. Four to six DR-DQ haplotypes were handled as single units for association and clustering, since linkage in the cohort was strong. An earlier analysis of 587 of the donors used high-throughput TCR beta sequencing to judge whether each TCR beta V gene segment behaved as functional or pseudogenic. In a later genetic analysis, genome-wide SNP genotypes for 398 of the 666 donors were used, and that subset was treated as a discovery cohort. The study profiled the T cell repertoires of some 610 subjects by immunosequencing and related them to cytomegalovirus serostatus. All discovery cohort repertoires had been generated on a single sequencing platform. Among some 400 genotyped donors of the cohort, an average of approximately 240,000 unique TCR beta nucleotide sequences were sequenced per donor, roughly 18% of them non-productive. Along with the approximately 700-subject first cohort, a separate validation cohort of more than 90 different subjects was used. The later analysis used no new phenotypic data to find candidate immune exposures, relying instead on TCR beta sequences and their occurrence across donors. A later analysis re-analyzed previously published TCR beta repertoires from several hundred donors and added high-resolution HLA genotyping to study TCR occurrence patterns. The genetic ancestry cluster associated with self-reported Caucasian donors included roughly 84% of the 398 genotyped donors. Broader findings and caveats from the paper: Most TCR sequences were observed very rarely across donors, whereas some public TCRs were present in many individuals. HLA typing was unavailable for some donors at each locus, so association tests used only the typed subset. In vitro tests confirmed that a few of the cytomegalovirus-associated TCR beta chains recognize cytomegalovirus antigens. Correlated functional status among segregating V segments might be attributable to linkage disequilibrium, but an unknown experimental factor could not be ruled out. Because counts were too low, roughly 18 rarely observed V segments, including chromosome 9 orphons, were left out of the earlier analysis of 500 to 750 of the donors. In the study, around 150 TCR beta chains were listed as associated with cytomegalovirus. This cohort had only TCR beta chains sequenced, and the lack of alpha or paired-chain data limited which features could be detected. In a later analysis, most CMV-associated TCR beta chains were found to appear HLA-restricted, with HLA associations seemingly driven largely by CMV exposure. In a later analysis, HLA-associated TCR beta chains showed more clonal expansion and lower generation probabilities than non-associated chains that were equally common. Several of the top co-occurrence clusters appeared to be linked to parvovirus B19, influenza, CMV and Epstein-Barr virus, according to a later analysis. CMV serostatus was the only immune exposure information available for the cohort. The presence/absence analyses assumed that sequencing depth was roughly uniform across donors, and that assumption may not be true. In a later analysis, around 17,000 TCR beta sequences were associated with specific HLA alleles at a false discovery rate of 0.05. In both the original and validation cohorts, the classifier was reported to diagnose cytomegalovirus status with high specificity and sensitivity. In a later genetic analysis, a missense DCLRE1C variant was associated with V-gene and J-gene trimming of TCR beta chains, and the association was replicated in an independent cohort. Compared with the 666-donor mean, donors in an Asian-associated ancestry cluster had fewer N-insertions in productive TCRs, according to a later genetic analysis. In a later analysis, TCR association rates were found to vary across HLA loci, with the most associated TCRs seen for DRB1 alleles and the fewest for HLA-C alleles. The authors suggested that the approach could potentially be generalized to other disease states and immunological phenotypes. The 87-base-pair reads could not distinguish some IMGT-functional V segments, including TRBV6-2 and TRBV6-3, so those segments were excluded. In an earlier analysis of approximately 600 of the donors, most TCR beta V segments were observed in productive rearrangements about 87% or about 30% of the time, broadly matching IMGT annotations. Strong co-occurrence of HLA alleles, especially DR and DQ, made assigning TCR associations to individual alleles difficult. A further reported finding was that TCR beta sequences accurately predicted the HLA-A and HLA-B alleles for most subjects in the first cohort. A group of highly shared sequence variants was considered likely to be a technical artifact of the sequencing pipeline.

The cohort was made up of under 800 healthy bone marrow donors. At the time of sampling, all cohort members were nominally healthy, though unrecorded immune exposures were likely present. The donor tested CMV seronegative and was one of the 352 seronegative cohort members. Every donor gave a peripheral blood sample, and the peripheral blood mononuclear cells from that sample were used for TCR beta sequencing. The Qiagen DNeasy Blood Extraction Kit was used to extract genomic DNA from the blood cell samples. The germline V gene sets CDR1 to SGHRS and CDR2 to YFSETQ. Here V drops 1 base and J drops 2 bases, and the junction holds 2 bases not matched to any gene. The CDR3 numbers 15 residues from cysteine through phenylalanine. The CDR3 DNA has 45 bases and is translated from base 1.

The receptor comes from a woman between 45 and 65 years old in good health and CMV-seronegative. The sequence links TRBV5-1 to TRBJ2-3; TRBD2 matches 9 bases in the middle. Sequencing used PBMCs. The bases read TGCGCCAGCAGCTTGATGGGACTAGCCACAGATACGCAGTATTTT. Protein translation: CASSLMGLATDTQYF. Here the CDR3 is joined to the reference TRBV5-1 and TRBJ2-3 genes, and the full variable domain is: KAGVTQTPRYLIKTRGQQVTLSCSPISGHRSVSWYQQTPGQGLQFLFEYFSETQRNKGNFPGRFSGRQFSNSRSEMNVSTLELGDSALYLCASSLMGLATDTQYFGPGTRLTVL.